Sequencing of this TCR beta chain was carried out in a study of metastatic and nonmetastatic thyroid tumors. Study at large: The authors compared repertoires across blood and tumor or nodule tissue from malignant and benign thyroid patients.

This clone was recorded many times. In the source study's methods: The study built a papillary thyroid cancer distant-metastasis classifier from CDR3 differences across clinicopathological groups. TCRdb reanalyzed the PCR reads via MiXCR. The V and J calls come from TCRdb's annotation, not from the publication. The table includes around 59,000 clones, about a sixth detected once. No treatment had been given to any patient before thyroid surgery. The receptor was derived from a male donor with papillary thyroid cancer or a benign thyroid nodule (not recorded which). Some clones in this sample may be carry-over from other donors' samples. Sequences were obtained from blood.

CDR3 protein: CSARLRTGVTSNEKLFF. Here the CDR3 DNA reads TGCAGTGCTCGACTCCGGACAGGGGTCACTTCTAATGAAAAACTGTTTTTT. This rearrangement joins TRBV20-1 to TRBJ1-4; the match to TRBD1 covers 9 bases. CDR3 length equals 17 residues. V lost 5 bases and J lost 3; bases outside the gene matches: 13. Germline V gene data show CDR1 as DFQATT and CDR2 as SNEGSKA (reference sequence).